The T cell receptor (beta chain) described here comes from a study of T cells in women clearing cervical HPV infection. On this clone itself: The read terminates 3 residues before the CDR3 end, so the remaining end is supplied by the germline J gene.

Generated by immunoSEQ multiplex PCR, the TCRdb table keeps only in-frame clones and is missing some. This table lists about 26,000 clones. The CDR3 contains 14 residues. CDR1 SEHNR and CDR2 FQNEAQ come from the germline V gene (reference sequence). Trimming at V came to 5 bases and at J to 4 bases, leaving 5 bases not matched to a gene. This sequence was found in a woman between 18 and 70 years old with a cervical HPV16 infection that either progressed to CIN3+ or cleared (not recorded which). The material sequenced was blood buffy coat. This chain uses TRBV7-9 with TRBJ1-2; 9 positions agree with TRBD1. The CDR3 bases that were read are TGTGCCAGCAGCCCCCGGGACAGGGCCTATGGC. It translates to CASSPRDRAYG. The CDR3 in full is CASSPRDRAYGYTF.